Listed here is a single T cell receptor (beta chain). This CDR3 spans 16 amino acids. Trimming took 5 bases from V and 3 from J, leaving 17 bases between them. Looked up from germline, CDR1 is SEHNR and CDR2 is FQNEAQ (reference sequence). This sample was included in a study of T cells in Graves' hyperthyroidism and ophthalmopathy. Researchers took RNA transcripts and amplified the TCR beta CDR3 regions from them. First-round RT-PCR with HTBI primers amplified the TCR CDR3 region. A single record per CDR3 protein comes from TCRdb applying MiXCR to the multiplex PCR reads. This repertoire shows some 560,000 distinct CDR3 sequences, approximately 14% found once; its top ten account for under 8%.

Material for sequencing was blood. The TCR originated in a woman aged 25 to 39 with Graves' hyperthyroidism. The gene calls are TRBV7-9 and TRBJ2-1; a possible D gene is TRBD2 (6 bases). The CDR3 region is CASSPRWASDYNEQFF. CDR3 sequence (DNA): TGTGCCAGCAGCCCCCGGTGGGCTAGCGACTACAATGAGCAGTTCTTC.